This TCR beta chain originates from a study of CD8 T cells in Susac syndrome. Sequencing of TCR beta, carried out with a high-throughput approach, was applied to CD8+ and CD4+ T cells from the blood. TEMRA cells were enriched by FACS, while CD8+ and CD4+ T cells were obtained through a negative isolation that was performed magnetically. The RNA input was roughly 0.45 to 1 ug, and it was reverse transcribed with random hexamers. Across 54 Vbeta and 13 Jbeta, immunoSEQ multiplex PCR amplified TCR beta CDR3. Each CDR3 protein is one row after TCRdb ran MiXCR on the immunoSEQ multiplex PCR reads. The sample has some 150,000 distinct CDR3 sequences, roughly 94% seen once. This CDR3 has 16 residues. V shed 1 base and J 3 bases; nucleotides not matched to a gene: 6. Per the germline V gene, CDR1 is SEHNR and CDR2 is FQNEAQ (reference sequence).

The sequence derives from a human donor in good health. Material: CD4+ T cells from PBMCs. V usage is TRBV7-9 and J usage is TRBJ2-7; 10 nucleotides line up with TRBD2. CDR3 protein: CASSLGHGLADYEQYF. The CDR3 nucleotides are TGTGCCAGCAGCTTAGGGCATGGACTAGCGGACTACGAGCAGTACTTC.